The sequence of this T cell receptor (beta chain) was determined in a study of blood T cell repertoires in COVID-19. Study information: Italy, Spain and the United States were the sources of the convalescent and acute COVID-19 samples. PBMCs, B-cell-depleted T cells, or T cells provided the cDNA or gDNA that made up the material.

In the study's own analysis: For nucleated cells, counts were estimated from reference gene primer amplification. Sequencing used immunoSEQ multiplex PCR; TCRdb keeps in-frame clones, though not all of them. D and trimming come from the DNA, and the V and J calls and clone size come from that table. Of about 300,000 clones listed, more than 85% are singletons. Trimming removed 2 bases from V and 0 bases from J; junction bases left unmatched: 7. The CDR3 consists of 16 residues. CDR1 is SGHNT, CDR2 YYREEE, per germline (reference sequence). The source is a man between 65 and 85 years old with acute or convalescent COVID-19. Source material: peripheral blood. The chain is built from TRBV5-4 and TRBJ1-1; 7 positions agree with TRBD1. CDR3 sequence reads: CASSFDPGQMNTEAFF. The CDR3 DNA is TGTGCCAGCAGCTTTGACCCGGGACAGATGAACACTGAAGCTTTCTTT.